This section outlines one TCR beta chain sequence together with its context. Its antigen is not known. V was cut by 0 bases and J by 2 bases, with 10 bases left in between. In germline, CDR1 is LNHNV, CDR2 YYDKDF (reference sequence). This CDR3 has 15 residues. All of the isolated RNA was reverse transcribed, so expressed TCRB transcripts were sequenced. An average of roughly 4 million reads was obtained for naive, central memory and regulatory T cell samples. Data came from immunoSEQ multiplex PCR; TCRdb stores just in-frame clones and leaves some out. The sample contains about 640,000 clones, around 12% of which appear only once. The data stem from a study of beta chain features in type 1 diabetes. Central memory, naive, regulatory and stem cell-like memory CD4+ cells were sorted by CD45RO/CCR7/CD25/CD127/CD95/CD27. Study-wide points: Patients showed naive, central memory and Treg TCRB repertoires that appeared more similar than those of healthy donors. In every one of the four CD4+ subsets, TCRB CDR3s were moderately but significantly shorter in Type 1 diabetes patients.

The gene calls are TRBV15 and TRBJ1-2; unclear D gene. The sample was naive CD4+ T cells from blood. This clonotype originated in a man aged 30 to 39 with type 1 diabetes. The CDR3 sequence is CATSRESSRNYGYTF. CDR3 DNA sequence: TGTGCCACCAGCAGAGAGTCCAGCAGGAACTATGGCTACACCTTC.